This record covers a single T cell receptor beta chain. The study ran its PCR with 60 Vbeta and 13 Jbeta primers. Measured with immunoSEQ multiplex PCR; TCRdb has only the in-frame clones, and not every one. The sample has 160,000 or so clones, roughly 80% seen once. The source of the sample is a study of cytomegalovirus exposure and HLA in healthy donors. Germline V gives CDR1 MNHNS, CDR2 SASEGT. Trimming cost V 4 bases and J 1 base, with 14 bases left between them. CDR3 length: 17 amino acids. This chain joins TRBV6-1 and TRBJ2-6; D might be TRBD2 (7 bases). This sequence was found in a woman in her 30s in good health and CMV-seropositive. The sequenced sample was PBMCs. Written as DNA, the CDR3 is TGTGCCAGCAGTGGAACAGGGAGGGAATCTGGGGCCAACGTCCTGACTTTC. This translates into CASSGTGRESGANVLTF.